The 28 T cell receptor beta chains presented below share a single source sample, sequenced in a study of cytomegalovirus exposure and HLA in healthy donors. It was with 60 Vbeta and 13 Jbeta primers that the PCR ran. Using immunoSEQ multiplex PCR, the repertoire was profiled, and TCRdb retains in-frame clones only, with some absent. This table holds 200,000 to 250,000 clones, 70% to 85% found once. Sequencing input: PBMCs. These receptors were obtained from a man between 45 and 60 years old in good health and CMV-seronegative.

This clone was seen once. J is TRBJ1-2 and V is TRBV2, with D possibly matching TRBD1 (5 bases). Germline lookup yields CDR1 SNHLY and CDR2 FYNNEI. The CDR3 consists of 15 residues. The V end was cut by 1 base, the J end by 0 bases, with 9 bases between. The CDR3 here is CASSEEGLANYGYTF. The DNA of the CDR3 is TGTGCCAGCAGTGAAGAGGGGCTAGCTAACTATGGCTACACCTTC.

A word on this clone: Other DNA sequences of this sample code for an identical CDR3. V is TRBV27 and J is TRBJ1-5; the match to TRBD1 covers 7 bases. The CDR3 is 13 residues long. Looked up from germline, CDR1 is MNHEY and CDR2 is SMNVEV (reference sequence). V was clipped by 4 bases and J by 4 bases; unmatched bases: 1. Written as DNA, the CDR3 is TGTGCCAGCAGTTCCAGGGGGAATCAGCCCCAGCATTTT. This translates into CASSSRGNQPQHF.

Note on this clone: This sample also contains other DNA sequences that code for the same CDR3. The V gene is TRBV11-2, the J gene TRBJ1-2; the match to TRBD1 covers 10 bases. The length of the CDR3 is 14 residues. Per germline, CDR1 SGHAT and CDR2 FQNNGV. Germline trimming cut 5 bases from V and 8 bases from J; bases unmatched to any gene: 8. CDR3 sequence reads: CASSRDRGLEGYTF. Written as DNA, the CDR3 is TGTGCCAGCAGCCGGGACAGGGGTCTTGAGGGCTACACCTTC.

This chain joins TRBV6-6 and TRBJ2-4; TRBD2 agrees at 7 bases. Germline V gene lookup returns CDR1 MNHNY and CDR2 SVGAGI (reference sequence). This CDR3 comprises 13 residues. V trimming: 5 bases; J trimming: 7 bases; junction bases outside the gene matches: 5. The DNA of the CDR3 is TGTGCCAGCAGTGCCGGGACTACCAACATTCAGTACTTC. Encoded protein: CASSAGTTNIQYF.

This sequence joins TRBV6-6 and TRBJ1-5, with 7 bases fitting TRBD1. V lost 5 bases and J lost 0; bases outside the gene matches: 4. The CDR3 is 15 amino acids. Per germline, CDR1 MNHNY and CDR2 SVGAGI (reference sequence). CDR3 amino acids: CASSARTGSNQPQHF. The DNA of the CDR3 is TGTGCCAGCAGTGCCCGGACAGGTAGCAATCAGCCCCAGCATTTT.

The rearrangement links TRBV5-5 to TRBJ2-7; 8 positions agree with TRBD2. J gave up 5 bases and V 3 bases, and 10 bases lay outside the gene matches. The CDR3 extends over 15 amino acids. Germline CDR1 reads SGHKS; CDR2 reads YYEKEE (reference sequence). CDR3 residues: CASSWVPGGQNEQYF. The CDR3, as DNA: TGTGCCAGCAGCTGGGTGCCGGGAGGGCAGAACGAGCAGTACTTC.

V is TRBV5-1 and J is TRBJ1-1; D gene unclear. The CDR3 runs 14 residues. Germline V gene lookup returns CDR1 SGHRS and CDR2 YFSETQ. V lost 0 bases, J lost 6 bases, and 12 bases lay in between. CDR3 sequence: CASSLGYGEPEAFF. CDR3 nucleotide sequence: TGCGCCAGCAGCTTGGGGTACGGGGAACCTGAAGCTTTCTTT.

This clone appeared once. The chain couples TRBV6-5 to TRBJ1-2; D may be TRBD1 (5 bases). Trimming left V 2 bases short and J 8 bases short, with 12 bases between. This CDR3 spans 13 amino acids. The V gene's germline CDR1 is MNHEY and CDR2 SVGAGI. CDR3 bases: TGTGCCAGCAGTTACGCGGGACTGCTAGGCTACACCTTC. This translates into CASSYAGLLGYTF.

The chain recombines TRBV10-3 with TRBJ1-2; no firm D call. Germline assignment: CDR1 ENHRY and CDR2 SYGVKD. The length of the CDR3 is 14 residues. Trimming cost V 6 bases and J 2 bases, with 13 bases left between them. The CDR3 coding sequence is TGTGCCATCAGCGTGGCAGGTGAAAACTATGGCTACACCTTC. Protein sequence: CAISVAGENYGYTF.

The chain combines TRBV27 with TRBJ1-4, with D perhaps matching TRBD1 (6 bases). Germline assignment: CDR1 MNHEY and CDR2 SMNVEV (reference sequence). The ends were cut back, 8 bases at V and 5 bases at J, with 18 bases in the middle. This CDR3 is 15 amino acids long. The CDR3 loop is CASGSSGQPNEKLFF. CDR3 DNA sequence: TGTGCCAGCGGATCCTCGGGACAACCGAATGAAAAACTGTTTTTT. Based on the CDR3 plus reference TRBV27 and TRBJ1-4, the full variable domain is EAQVTQNPRYLITVTGKKLTVTCSQNMNHEYMSWYRQDPGLGLRQIYYSMNVEVTDKGDVPEGYKVSRKEKRNFPLILESPSPNQTSLYFCASGSSGQPNEKLFFGSGTQLSVL.

The chain carries TRBV5-1 and TRBJ2-3; D is perhaps TRBD1 (6 bases). Germline CDR1 is SGHRS and CDR2 is YFSETQ. Trimming took off 0 bases at V and 2 bases at J, with 10 bases between the two ends. This CDR3 comprises 15 residues. The CDR3 spells CASSLGGQFTDTQYF. In DNA form, the CDR3 reads TGCGCCAGCAGCTTGGGAGGACAGTTCACAGATACGCAGTATTTT.

The chain couples TRBV28 to TRBJ1-2; 10 nucleotides align to TRBD1. Looked up from germline, CDR1 is MDHEN and CDR2 is SYDVKM. There are 14 residues in the CDR3. Trimming cost V 5 bases and J 8 bases; bases outside gene matches: 8. CDR3 DNA: TGTGCCAGCAGTACGGGACAGGGGTTGGGCGGCTACACCTTC. Protein sequence: CASSTGQGLGGYTF.

A word on this clone: An end of the junction does not agree with germline; a read error may underlie this. The V and J genes are TRBV19 and TRBJ2-3, with 9 bases identical to TRBD2. The CDR3 runs to 14 residues. Germline CDR1 is LNHDA and CDR2 is SQIVND (reference sequence). The DNA for the CDR3 is TGTGTCAGTAGTTTAGCGGGAGTAGCAGATACGCAGTATTTT. Protein product: CVSSLAGVADTQYF.

The V call is TRBV12-5, the J call TRBJ2-2; the D is unclear. Deletions cut 5 bases from V and 7 bases from J, with 11 bases between. The CDR3 sequence is 13 residues long. The germline V gene encodes CDR1 LGHNT and CDR2 FRNRAP. CDR3 protein: CASGTSSGGELFF. CDR3 coding DNA: TGTGCTAGTGGTACGAGCTCGGGCGGGGAGCTGTTTTTT.

The chain has TRBV7-9 and TRBJ1-1; weak D call: TRBD1 (6 bases). This CDR3 contains 13 residues. CDR1 is SEHNR and CDR2 is FQNEAQ in the germline V gene (reference sequence). Trimming took 7 bases from V and 5 from J, leaving 14 bases between them. The CDR3 DNA follows: TGTGCCAGCACCCAAGACAGGATAACTGAAGCTTTCTTT. Amino acids: CASTQDRITEAFF. Full variable domain (missing parts from reference TRBV7-9 and TRBJ1-1): DTGVSQNPRHKITKRGQNVTFRCDPISEHNRLYWYRQTLGQGPEFLTYFQNEAQLEKSRLLSDRFSAERPKGSFSTLEIQRTEQGDSAMYLCASTQDRITEAFFGQGTRLTVV.

The rearrangement joins TRBV6-5 to TRBJ1-6, with 11 bases identical to TRBD1. The germline V gene encodes CDR1 MNHEY and CDR2 SVGAGI. There are 15 residues in the CDR3. V gave up 3 bases and J gave up 11 bases; unmatched junction bases: 6. CDR3 loop: CASSYFGTGGPPLHF. The CDR3 DNA follows: TGTGCCAGCAGTTATTTCGGGACAGGGGGGCCACCCCTCCACTTT.

The rearrangement uses TRBV19 and TRBJ1-1; 8 bases agree with TRBD1. Germline V CDR1 and CDR2: LNHDA, SQIVND (reference sequence). Trimming took 0 bases from V and 0 from J; bases not matched to a gene: 0. The CDR3 length is 15 residues. The CDR3 reads CASSIDRGLNTEAFF. In nucleotides, the CDR3 is TGTGCCAGTAGTATAGACAGGGGGCTGAACACTGAAGCTTTCTTT.

V is TRBV7-9 and J is TRBJ2-7; D is uncertain. Germline V gene sequence: CDR1 SEHNR, CDR2 FQNEAQ (reference sequence). The ends were cut back, 5 bases at V and 5 bases at J, with 7 bases in the middle. The CDR3 runs to 11 residues. The CDR3 DNA follows: TGTGCCAGCAGCGCCCAGAACGAGCAGTACTTC. Translated: CASSAQNEQYF.

The chain uses TRBV9 and TRBJ2-3; 9 positions agree with TRBD2. The V segment lost 3 bases and the J segment 0 bases; nucleotides outside the gene matches: 8. Germline V CDR1 and CDR2: SGDLS, YYNGEE. This CDR3 region has 17 residues. The CDR3 DNA reads TGTGCCAGCAGCGCGTTGGCTAGCGGGACTAGCACAGATACGCAGTATTTT. Protein product: CASSALASGTSTDTQYF.

The rearrangement links TRBV4-1 to TRBJ2-7; 10 bases are a match to TRBD2. This CDR3 is built from 15 residues. V lost 3 bases, J lost 0 bases, and 2 bases stayed unmatched. Germline V CDR1 and CDR2: MGHRA, YSYEKL. The CDR3 here is CASSHGTSVSYEQYF. CDR3 nucleotides: TGCGCCAGCAGCCATGGGACTAGCGTCTCCTACGAGCAGTACTTC.

In this sample, this clone turned up once. This chain uses TRBV5-4 with TRBJ1-1; 7 nucleotides align to TRBD1. This CDR3 is built from 16 residues. Germline V gives CDR1 SGHNT, CDR2 YYREEE (reference sequence). Trimming removed 4 bases from V and 1 base from J; junction bases left unmatched: 10. CDR3 nucleotide sequence: TGTGCCAGCAGCCGTAAGACCGGGACAGCGAACACTGAAGCTTTCTTT. Protein sequence: CASSRKTGTANTEAFF.

The rearrangement joins TRBV6-5 to TRBJ1-2; D uncertain. CDR3 length equals 14 residues. CDR1 MNHEY and CDR2 SVGAGI come from the germline V gene. V was clipped by 4 bases and J by 3 bases, with 12 bases between them. CDR3 sequence (DNA): TGTGCCAGCAGTTGGGCCTCCGGTGACTATGGCTACACCTTC. Encoded protein: CASSWASGDYGYTF.

The chain has TRBV19 and TRBJ2-7; possibly TRBD2 for D (5 bases). Germline-derived CDR1 and CDR2 are LNHDA and SQIVND (reference sequence). V lost 0 bases and J 6 bases, leaving 12 bases between the germline ends. The CDR3 has 14 amino acids. Here the CDR3 DNA reads TGTGCCAGTAGTATAGATCTTATTGAGGGCGAGCAGTACTTC. As protein: CASSIDLIEGEQYF.

This chain uses TRBV27 with TRBJ2-7; 11 nucleotides align to TRBD2. V was clipped by 4 bases and J by 2 bases; unmatched bases: 7. Germline-derived CDR1 and CDR2 are MNHEY and SMNVEV (reference sequence). This CDR3 has 16 amino acids. This CDR3 is CASSSPGLAGPYEQYF. CDR3 nucleotides: TGTGCCAGCAGTTCCCCCGGACTAGCGGGTCCCTACGAGCAGTACTTC.

The table lists this clone with a few counts. CDR3 in amino acids: CASSSRTSGSSYNEQFF. As DNA, the CDR3 is TGCGCCAGCAGCTCAAGGACTAGCGGGAGTTCCTACAATGAGCAGTTCTTC. The V call is TRBV5-1, the J call TRBJ2-1, with 13 positions matching TRBD2. The trim removed 3 bases at V and 1 base at J, leaving 4 bases unmatched. Germline CDR1 is SGHRS and CDR2 is YFSETQ. The CDR3 loop spans 17 amino acids.

This chain joins TRBV5-1 and TRBJ2-7; 7 bases map to TRBD1. The CDR3 is made up of 14 amino acids. J lost 4 bases, V lost 2 bases, and 6 bases had no gene match. CDR1 and CDR2 from the germline V gene are SGHRS and YFSETQ. The CDR3 sequence: CASSFDREKYEQYF. The CDR3 DNA reads as TGCGCCAGCAGCTTCGACAGGGAAAAATACGAGCAGTACTTC.

The V and J genes are TRBV29-1 and TRBJ2-2, with 8 bases that match TRBD1. The germline V gene has CDR1 SQVTM and CDR2 ANQGSEA. V lost 7 bases, J lost 4 bases, and 11 bases stayed unmatched. The CDR3 is 15 amino acids. The CDR3 region is CSASDPGQVTGELFF. CDR3 DNA sequence: TGCAGCGCGTCAGACCCGGGACAGGTCACCGGGGAGCTGTTTTTT.

The genes are TRBV7-9 and TRBJ1-2; 7 nucleotides agree with TRBD1. V trimming: 3 bases; J trimming: 5 bases; junction bases outside the gene matches: 3. This CDR3 region has 13 residues. Germline V gene lookup returns CDR1 SEHNR and CDR2 FQNEAQ (reference sequence). CDR3 DNA sequence: TGTGCCAGCAGCTTCCGGGACAGTTATGGCTACACCTTC. Encoded protein: CASSFRDSYGYTF. The variable domain in full, completed from reference TRBV7-9 and TRBJ1-2, reads DTGVSQNPRHKITKRGQNVTFRCDPISEHNRLYWYRQTLGQGPEFLTYFQNEAQLEKSRLLSDRFSAERPKGSFSTLEIQRTEQGDSAMYLCASSFRDSYGYTFGSGTRLTVV.